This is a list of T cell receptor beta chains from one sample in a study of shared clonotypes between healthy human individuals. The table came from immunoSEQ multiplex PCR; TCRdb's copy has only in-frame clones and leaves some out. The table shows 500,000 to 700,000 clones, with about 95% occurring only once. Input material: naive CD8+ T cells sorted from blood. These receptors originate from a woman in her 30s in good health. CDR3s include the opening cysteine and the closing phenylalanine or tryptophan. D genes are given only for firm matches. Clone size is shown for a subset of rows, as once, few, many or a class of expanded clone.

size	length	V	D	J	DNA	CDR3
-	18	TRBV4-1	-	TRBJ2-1	TGCGCCAGCAGCCAAGATATACTAAGGGGTGGGGCCTACAATGAGCAGTTCTTC	CASSQDILRGGAYNEQFF
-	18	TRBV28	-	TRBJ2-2	TGTGCCAGCAGTCCTTTATGGAACCGGGACTTCTTCCCCGGGGAGCTGTTTTTT	CASSPLWNRDFFPGELFF
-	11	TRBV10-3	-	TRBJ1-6	TGTGCCATCACGCATAATTCACCCCTCCACTTT	CAITHNSPLHF
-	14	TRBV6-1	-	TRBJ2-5	TGTGCCAGCAGTGAACTTGGCAGGGCGGAGACCCAGTACTTC	CASSELGRAETQYF
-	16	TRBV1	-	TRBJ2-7	TGCACCAGCAGCCAAGGGCAGGGCGCGGGCCCCTACGAGCAGTACTTC	CTSSQGQGAGPYEQYF
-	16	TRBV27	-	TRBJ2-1	TGTGCCAGTCACGACCATTCCCGGGCAATCTATAATGAGCAGTTCTTC	CASHDHSRAIYNEQFF
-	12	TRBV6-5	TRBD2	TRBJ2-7	TGTGCCAGCAGTGGGGGGGAACCCGAGCAGTACTTC	CASSGGEPEQYF
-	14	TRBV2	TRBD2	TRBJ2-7	TGTGCCAGCCGAAGGACTAGCGGGGCCTACGAGCAGTACTTC	CASRRTSGAYEQYF
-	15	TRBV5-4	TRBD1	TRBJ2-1	TGTGCCAGCAGCTTGGAAGGACAGGTATACAATGAGCAGTTCTTC	CASSLEGQVYNEQFF
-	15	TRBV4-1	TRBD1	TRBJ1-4	TGCGCCAGCAGCCAAGAACCCGGGACAGCTCTAAAACTGTTTTTT	CASSQEPGTALKLFF
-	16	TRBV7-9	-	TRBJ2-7	TGTGCCAGCAGCCCTGGGGCAGGGTGGGGGAATTACGAGCAGTACTTC	CASSPGAGWGNYEQYF
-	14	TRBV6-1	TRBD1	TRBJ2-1	TGTGCCAGCAGTGAAACTGGGACAGTTAATGAGCAGTTCTTC	CASSETGTVNEQFF
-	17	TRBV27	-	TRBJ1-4	TGTGCCAGCAGTTTATCGAATCCGAGCGCAACTAATGAAAAACTGTTTTTT	CASSLSNPSATNEKLFF
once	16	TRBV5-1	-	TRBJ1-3	TGCGCCAGCAGCCCCTGGACAGCAAGCTCTGGAAACACCATATATTTT	CASSPWTASSGNTIYF
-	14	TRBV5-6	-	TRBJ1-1	TGTGCCAGCAGCTTGGAAGGGTGGGACACTGAAGCTTTCTTT	CASSLEGWDTEAFF
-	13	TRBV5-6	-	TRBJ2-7	TGTGCCAGCAGCTTGCTGGCCACCTACGAGCAGTACTTC	CASSLLATYEQYF
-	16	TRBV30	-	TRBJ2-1	TGTGCCTGGAGTGTACGGCAGCACCTCCCCGGGGATGAGCAGTTCTTC	CAWSVRQHLPGDEQFF
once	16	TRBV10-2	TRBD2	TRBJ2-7	TGCGCCAGCAGTGAGGGACTAGCGGGACCCCTAAACGAGCAGTACTTC	CASSEGLAGPLNEQYF
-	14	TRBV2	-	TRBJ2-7	TGTGCCAGCAGTGATAGTCGTATGGGCTACGAGCAGTACTTC	CASSDSRMGYEQYF
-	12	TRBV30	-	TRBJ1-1	TGTGCCTGGACAGGTTTAGTCACTGAAGCTTTCTTT	CAWTGLVTEAFF
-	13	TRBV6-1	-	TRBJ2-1	TGTGCCAGCAGTGAAGGGTGGGGCTGGCCTCAGTTCTTC	CASSEGWGWPQFF
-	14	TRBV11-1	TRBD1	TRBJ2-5	TGTGCCAGCAGCACTTGGACAGGGGGAGAGACCCAGTACTTC	CASSTWTGGETQYF
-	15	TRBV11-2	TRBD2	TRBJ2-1	TGTGCCAGCAGCTTACGAGCGGGATACTACAATGAGCAGTTCTTC	CASSLRAGYYNEQFF
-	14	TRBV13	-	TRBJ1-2	TGTGCCAGCATCCGAAGGGCCGGGAGGGGTGGCTACACCTTC	CASIRRAGRGGYTF
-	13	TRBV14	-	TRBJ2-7	TGTGCCAGCAGCCAAGAACGGCCCCAGGAGCAGTACTTC	CASSQERPQEQYF
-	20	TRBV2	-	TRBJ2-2	TGTGCCAGCAGTGTTCGGCAGGGGGGAACATCCCGGTCGAACACCGGGGAGCTGTTTTTT	CASSVRQGGTSRSNTGELFF
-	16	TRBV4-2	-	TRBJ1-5	TGTGCCAGCAGCCAAGAGGAGGGTGTGGGCAATCAGCCCCAGCATTTT	CASSQEEGVGNQPQHF
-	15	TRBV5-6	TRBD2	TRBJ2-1	TGTGCCAGCAGCCGGACTAGCGGGAGAAGCGATGAGCAGTTCTTC	CASSRTSGRSDEQFF
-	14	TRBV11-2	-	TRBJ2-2	TGTGCCAGCAGCTTAAACAAGGGCATCGGGGAGCTGTTTTTT	CASSLNKGIGELFF
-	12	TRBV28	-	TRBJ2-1	TGTGCCAGCAGTTTACAGGGGCCTGAGCAGTTCTTC	CASSLQGPEQFF
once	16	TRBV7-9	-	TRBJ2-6	TGTGCCAGCAGCTTAGGGTTTCGGTCTGGGGCCAACGTCCTGACTTTC	CASSLGFRSGANVLTF
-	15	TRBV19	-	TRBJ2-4	TGTGCCAGTAGTGAATTCTTCATAGCCAAAAACATTCAGTACTTC	CASSEFFIAKNIQYF
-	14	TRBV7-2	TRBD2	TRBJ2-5	TGTGCCAGCAGCTTAACGGGGGGTTTGGAGACCCAGTACTTC	CASSLTGGLETQYF
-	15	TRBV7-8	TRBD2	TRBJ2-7	TGTGCCAGCAGCCTCGGGTTCGCGGGAGAAGCCGAGCAGTACTTC	CASSLGFAGEAEQYF
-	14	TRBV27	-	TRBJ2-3	TGTGCCAGCAGTTCCTTGGACAGTTTAGATACGCAGTATTTT	CASSSLDSLDTQYF
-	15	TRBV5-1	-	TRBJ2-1	TGCGCCAGCAGCTTGGTCGAAAACGCTTACAATGAGCAGTTCTTC	CASSLVENAYNEQFF
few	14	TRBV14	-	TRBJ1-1	TGTGCCAGCAGCCAAGAAGCAGTACACACTGAAGCTTTCTTT	CASSQEAVHTEAFF
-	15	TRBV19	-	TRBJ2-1	TGTGCCAGTAGTAGTGCAGGGACAAGGGTGAATGAGCAGTTCTTC	CASSSAGTRVNEQFF
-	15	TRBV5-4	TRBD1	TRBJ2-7	TGTGCCAGCAGCTTGAGACAGGGGGGGTCCTACGAGCAGTACTTC	CASSLRQGGSYEQYF
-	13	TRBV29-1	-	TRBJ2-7	TGCAGCGTTGAGTCAGATAATACCTACGAGCAGTACTTC	CSVESDNTYEQYF
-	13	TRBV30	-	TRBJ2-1	TGTGCCTGGACCTGGAGCTCCTACAATGAGCAGTTCTTC	CAWTWSSYNEQFF
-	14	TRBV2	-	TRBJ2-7	TGTGCCAGCAGGGAGACACCCCACTCCTACGAGCAGTACTTC	CASRETPHSYEQYF
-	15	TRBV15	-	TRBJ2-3	TGTGCCACCAGCAGAGATCCGGGGGGCACAGATACGCAGTATTTT	CATSRDPGGTDTQYF
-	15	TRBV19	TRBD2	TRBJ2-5	TGTGCCAGTAGTAACGTTCTAGCGGGGTGGGAGACCCAGTACTTC	CASSNVLAGWETQYF
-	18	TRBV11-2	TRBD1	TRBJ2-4	TGTGCCAGCAGCCCCCCGCCTGGACAGGGGGCTGCCAAAAACATTCAGTACTTC	CASSPPPGQGAAKNIQYF
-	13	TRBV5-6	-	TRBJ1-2	TGTGCCAGCAGCTTGCAGGGACCCTATGGCTACACCTTC	CASSLQGPYGYTF
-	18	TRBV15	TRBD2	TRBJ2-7	TGTGCCACCAGTCAAACCGGAGTTAGCGGGGAGAGCTCCTACGAGCAGTACTTC	CATSQTGVSGESSYEQYF
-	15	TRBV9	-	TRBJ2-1	TGTGCCAGCAGCGCGTCAGGTAGGGTTTTAGATGAGCAGTTCTTC	CASSASGRVLDEQFF
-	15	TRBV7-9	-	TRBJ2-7	TGTGCCAGCAGCTTAAGAGTGGGGAGCTCCTACGAGCAGTACTTC	CASSLRVGSSYEQYF
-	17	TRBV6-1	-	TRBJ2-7	TGTGCCAGCAGTGAACTTTGGACCGAGACGCAAACCGACGAGCAGTACTTC	CASSELWTETQTDEQYF
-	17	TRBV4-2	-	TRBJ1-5	TGTGCCAGCAGCCAAGTGGCGGTTCTTAGGAGCAATCAGCCCCAGCATTTT	CASSQVAVLRSNQPQHF
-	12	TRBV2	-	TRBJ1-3	TGTGCCAGCATGAGGGTTGAGGACACCATATATTTT	CASMRVEDTIYF
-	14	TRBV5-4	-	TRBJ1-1	TGTGCCAGCAGCTTCCAAGTGGTGGACACTGAAGCTTTCTTT	CASSFQVVDTEAFF